Below, one T cell receptor (beta chain) is given with its context. V lost 2 bases, J lost 4 bases, and 14 bases lay in between. The CDR3 consists of 15 residues. Germline V gene sequence: CDR1 SEHNR, CDR2 FQNEAQ (reference sequence). From the 5' RACE reads, TCRdb called clonotypes with MiXCR, one entry per CDR3 protein. Among some 57,000 distinct CDR3 sequences listed, approximately 17% were seen once. The V and J genes are TRBV7-9 and TRBJ2-5; D is perhaps TRBD2 (6 bases). The clonotype comes from a female donor with breast cancer. Sample: naive CD4+ T cells sorted from blood. Sample subset: naive CD4+ T cells, CD4+CD45RA+CD25-. This CDR3 reads CASSLRGAGRETQYF. CDR3 sequence (DNA): TGTGCCAGCAGCTTACGAGGGGCGGGACGAGAGACCCAGTACTTC.